Presented here are 4 T cell receptor beta chains from one specimen sequenced in a study of blood T cells in healthy people across ages. Next came a second PCR, run for about 6 to 12 cycles, which used a sample-barcoded 5' primer along with a J-beta primer mix. TCRdb re-called the 5' RACE reads through MiXCR, storing one row per CDR3 protein. Found here are around 650,000 distinct CDR3 sequences, approximately 29% of them singletons; the top ten hold approximately 15%. The sample taken for sequencing was blood. These receptors were obtained from a woman of 80 years or more in good health.

With respect to this clonotype: A much larger clonotype is one base distant, so this may be a read error. The chain links TRBV7-9 to TRBJ2-1, with D unresolved. Trimming pared 0 bases from V and 13 bases from J, leaving 22 bases between. Germline CDR1 reads SEHNR; CDR2 reads FQNEAQ (reference sequence). This CDR3 spans 16 amino acids. CDR3 in DNA: TGTGCCAGCAGCTTAGCGCTATCCCCACCGACGAAGGACCAGTTCTTC. As protein: CASSLALSPPTKDQFF.

There are many counts of this clonotype. The chain is built from TRBV7-3 and TRBJ2-1; no clear D gene. V shed 1 base and J shed 9 bases, with 10 bases lying between them. Germline V gives CDR1 SGHTA, CDR2 FQGTGA. The CDR3 is 13 amino acids. CDR3 sequence reads: CASSLIVRGEQFF. CDR3 bases: TGTGCCAGCAGCTTAATTGTTCGCGGTGAGCAGTTCTTC.

This clonotype was recorded a few times. This rearrangement joins TRBV6-2 or TRBV6-3 to TRBJ1-2; no clear D. The CDR3 loop spans 14 amino acids. The V end lost 2 bases, the J end lost 8 bases, and 15 bases lay between the germline ends. CDR1 MNHEY and CDR2 SVGEGT come from the germline V gene. CDR3 nucleotides: TGTGCCAGCAGTTACGGCTGGTCACTAGTCGGCTACACCTTC. This encodes CASSYGWSLVGYTF.

The chain uses TRBV20-1 and TRBJ2-5; no firm D call. V was clipped by 8 bases and J by 3 bases, with 16 bases between them. CDR3 size: 13 residues. Germline CDR1 and CDR2: DFQATT and SNEGSKA (reference sequence). In DNA form, the CDR3 reads TGCAGTACGAGAGCCGACCCGAAAGAGACCCAGTACTTC. As protein: CSTRADPKETQYF.